What follows is one T cell receptor beta chain and its context. Authors' processing steps: Estimated nucleated cell counts came from reference gene primer amplification. The protocol was immunoSEQ multiplex PCR, while the TCRdb copy is restricted to in-frame clones and leaves out a portion. V, J and clone size were drawn from that table, and D and trimming were deduced from the DNA. The sample shows around 140,000 clones, almost 90% of them seen only once. Trimming took 5 bases from V and 6 from J, leaving 25 bases between them. This CDR3 spans 18 amino acids. Germline CDR1 and CDR2: SGHTA and FQGNSA. The data stem from a study of blood T cell repertoires in COVID-19. Across the whole study: Italy, Spain and the United States were the sources of the convalescent and acute COVID-19 samples. T cells, B-cell-depleted T cells, or PBMCs provided the cDNA or gDNA that served as material.

The receptor comes from a woman between 55 and 75 years old with acute or convalescent COVID-19. The source material was peripheral blood. The chain links TRBV7-2 to TRBJ1-4, with D possibly matching TRBD1 (6 bases). The CDR3 bases are TGTGCCAGCAGCCGCCTAAGTCGCAGGGGCGGTTCTCATGAAAAACTGTTTTTT. Protein product: CASSRLSRRGGSHEKLFF.